The entry below gives a single T cell receptor beta chain sequence along with its context. The antigen is unknown. This sample is drawn from a study of shared clonotypes between healthy human individuals. In the study overall: Donors consisted of two women and three men between 18 and 49.

The donors were all Caucasian adults (living in Nashville, Tennessee). CD8 memory merged CD45RO+ cells and CCR7-negative CD45RA+ TemRA cells into one population. This CDR3 is built from 16 residues. Germline lookup yields CDR1 MNHEY and CDR2 SMNVEV (reference sequence). The V segment lost 5 bases and the J segment 5 bases; nucleotides outside the gene matches: 11. Method: immunoSEQ multiplex PCR; TCRdb's copy keeps in-frame clones and lacks some. The repertoire holds about 690,000 clones, with less than 95% as singletons. Regarding the study as a whole: Enrolling few donors narrowed the genetic and exposure-history diversity that was represented.

This clonotype was obtained from a man aged 18 to 30 in good health. Some clones in this sample may be carry-over from other donors' samples. The rearrangement uses TRBV27 and TRBJ2-1; 8 bases map to TRBD2. Sequenced input: memory CD8+ T cells from PBMCs. Regarding subset: CD45RO+ cells pooled with CCR7-negative TemRA cells. The CDR3 spells CASSPYGGRGDNEQFF. CDR3 in DNA: TGTGCCAGCAGTCCCTACGGGGGGCGGGGGGACAATGAGCAGTTCTTC.